Listed below are T cell receptor beta chains from one sample, sequenced in a study of cytomegalovirus exposure and HLA in healthy donors. Only in-frame clones appear in the TCRdb table, and some are missing; sequencing was by immunoSEQ multiplex PCR. The sample includes 100,000 to 150,000 clones, roughly 89% of them seen just once. The specimen sequenced was PBMCs. These receptors all stem from a woman aged 18-29 years in good health and CMV-seronegative. Both conserved end residues are part of each CDR3. Each record gives: V gene, CDR3 length, clone size, D gene, J gene, CDR3 protein, CDR3 DNA. D genes are given only for firm matches. Rows give clone size only sometimes, using once, few, many, or a class for an expanded clone.

TRBV2	15	NA	TRBD2	TRBJ2-7	CASSVSPGGPLEQYF	TGTGCCAGCAGTGTATCCCCGGGGGGGCCGTTAGAGCAGTACTTC
TRBV19	13	NA	NA	TRBJ1-2	CASSYTANYGYTF	TGTGCCAGTAGTTATACAGCTAACTATGGCTACACCTTC
TRBV27	14	few	NA	TRBJ1-1	CASRSSQEDTEAFF	TGTGCCAGCAGATCATCCCAGGAGGACACTGAAGCTTTCTTT
TRBV10-3	12	once	NA	TRBJ2-7	CAISEYRNEQYF	TGTGCCATCAGTGAGTACAGGAACGAGCAGTACTTC
TRBV10-3	15	NA	TRBD1	TRBJ1-5	CAISGQGAGNQPQHF	TGTGCCATCAGCGGACAGGGGGCAGGCAATCAGCCCCAGCATTTT
TRBV5-1	16	NA	NA	TRBJ1-6	CASSLASRQGNSPLHF	TGCGCCAGCAGCTTGGCATCGCGGCAGGGAAACTCACCCCTCCACTTT
TRBV5-8	15	NA	TRBD1	TRBJ2-5	CASSPGTALGETQYF	TGTGCCAGCAGTCCCGGGACAGCCCTTGGGGAGACCCAGTACTTC
TRBV7-9	16	NA	TRBD2	TRBJ2-1	CASSYPLAGDGDEQFF	TGTGCCAGCAGCTACCCTCTGGCGGGGGACGGGGATGAGCAGTTCTTC
TRBV27	12	NA	NA	TRBJ2-3	CASSEHRDTQYF	TGTGCCAGCAGTGAACATCGAGATACGCAGTATTTT
TRBV2	15	NA	TRBD1	TRBJ1-4	CASSTLRGQIEKLFF	TGTGCCAGCAGTACTCTCAGGGGACAGATAGAAAAACTGTTTTTT
TRBV18	13	few	NA	TRBJ1-1	CASSHGENTEAFF	TGTGCCAGCTCACACGGAGAGAACACTGAAGCTTTCTTT
TRBV10-3	14	NA	NA	TRBJ2-1	CAISVGSNYNEQFF	TGTGCCATCAGTGTGGGCTCCAATTACAATGAGCAGTTCTTC
TRBV18	15	NA	NA	TRBJ1-6	CASSPMRDPNSPLHF	TGTGCCAGCTCACCGATGCGGGACCCGAATTCACCCCTCCACTTT
TRBV5-1	16	NA	TRBD1	TRBJ1-4	CASSLGQGAGNEKLFF	TGCGCCAGCAGCTTGGGACAGGGGGCCGGGAATGAAAAACTGTTTTTT
TRBV18	15	once	TRBD1	TRBJ2-7	CASSPGQGFFDEQYF	TGTGCCAGCTCACCCGGACAGGGATTTTTCGACGAGCAGTACTTC
TRBV6-1	14	NA	NA	TRBJ1-1	CASSELTLRAEAFF	TGTGCCAGCAGTGAACTAACCCTCCGGGCTGAAGCTTTCTTT
TRBV5-1	14	few	NA	TRBJ2-5	CASSSGPGWETQYF	TGCGCCAGCAGCTCCGGACCGGGGTGGGAGACCCAGTACTTC
TRBV2	17	NA	TRBD1	TRBJ2-4	CASLRDSGYRAKNIQYF	TGTGCCAGCCTTCGGGACAGCGGATACCGAGCCAAAAACATTCAGTACTTC